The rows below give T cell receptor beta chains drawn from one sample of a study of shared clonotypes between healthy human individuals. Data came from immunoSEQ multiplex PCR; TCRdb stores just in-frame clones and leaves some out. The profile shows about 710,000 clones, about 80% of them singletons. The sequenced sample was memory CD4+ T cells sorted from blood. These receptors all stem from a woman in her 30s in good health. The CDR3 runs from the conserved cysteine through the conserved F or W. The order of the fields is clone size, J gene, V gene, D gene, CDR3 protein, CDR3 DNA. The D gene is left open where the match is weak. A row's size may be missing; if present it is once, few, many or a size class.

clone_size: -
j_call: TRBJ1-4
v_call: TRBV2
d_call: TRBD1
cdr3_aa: CASNVPSTPYPGQNEKLFF
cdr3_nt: TGTGCCAGCAATGTACCCTCAACCCCGTACCCGGGACAGAATGAAAAACTGTTTTTT

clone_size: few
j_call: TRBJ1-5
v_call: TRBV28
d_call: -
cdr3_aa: CASSLLSSGDQPQHF
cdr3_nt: TGTGCCAGCAGTTTATTATCGTCAGGGGATCAGCCCCAGCATTTT

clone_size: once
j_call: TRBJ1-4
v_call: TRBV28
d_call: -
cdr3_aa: CASSLYGPPFATNEKLFF
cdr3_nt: TGTGCCAGCAGTTTATATGGGCCTCCATTTGCAACTAATGAAAAACTGTTTTTT

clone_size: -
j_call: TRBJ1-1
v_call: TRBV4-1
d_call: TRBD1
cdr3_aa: CASSQGQGDTEAFF
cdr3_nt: TGCGCCAGCAGCCAGGGACAGGGGGACACTGAAGCTTTCTTT

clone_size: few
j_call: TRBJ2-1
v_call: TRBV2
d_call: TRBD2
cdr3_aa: CASSGGLAGKSRGEQFF
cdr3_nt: TGTGCCAGCAGCGGGGGACTAGCGGGTAAATCAAGAGGTGAGCAGTTCTTC

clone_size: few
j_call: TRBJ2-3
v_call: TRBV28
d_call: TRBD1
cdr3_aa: CASSRTGTGSPDTQYF
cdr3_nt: TGTGCCAGCAGTCGAACCGGGACAGGGTCCCCAGATACGCAGTATTTT

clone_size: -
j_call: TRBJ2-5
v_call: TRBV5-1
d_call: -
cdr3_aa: CASSLVGDQETQYF
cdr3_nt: TGCGCCAGCAGCTTGGTGGGCGATCAAGAGACCCAGTACTTC

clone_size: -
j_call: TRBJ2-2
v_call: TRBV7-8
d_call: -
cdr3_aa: CASSLAWLATGELFF
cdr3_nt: TGTGCCAGCAGCTTAGCGTGGCTAGCTACCGGGGAGCTGTTTTTT

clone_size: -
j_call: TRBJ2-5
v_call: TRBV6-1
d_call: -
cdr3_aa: CASSDWGSGPGETQYF
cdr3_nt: TGTGCCAGCAGTGATTGGGGCTCCGGACCCGGAGAGACCCAGTACTTC

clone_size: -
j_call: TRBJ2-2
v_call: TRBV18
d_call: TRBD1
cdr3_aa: CASSPGQENTGELFF
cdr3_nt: TGTGCCAGCTCACCGGGACAGGAGAACACCGGGGAGCTGTTTTTT